These 15 T cell receptor beta chains originate from one sample sequenced in a study of Ad26.COV2.S vaccination and SARS-CoV-2 variants. The treatment: 15 to 20 received Ad26.COV2.S at low or high dose, single or two shots; 5 received placebo; per-sample allocation not given. On day 63 after the first injection, vaccine and placebo recipients gave samples. TCRdb's table, derived via immunoSEQ multiplex PCR, lists solely in-frame clones and lacks some. Of 400,000 to 450,000 clones in the sample, 80% to 95% were seen once. The material was peripheral blood, obtained in a trial of Ad26.COV2.S vaccine versus placebo. The source is a person between 18 and 59 years old who received the Ad26.COV2.S COVID-19 vaccine or a placebo.

This chain connects TRBV28 to TRBJ2-1; D call uncertain. Between the trimmed V and J ends, which lost 6 bases and 0 bases, there was a span of 12 bases. Looked up from germline, CDR1 is MDHEN and CDR2 is SYDVKM. The CDR3 is 15 residues long. The CDR3 here is CASSRGSVSYNEQFF. As DNA, the CDR3 is TGTGCCAGCAGCAGAGGCAGCGTCTCCTACAATGAGCAGTTCTTC.

CDR3 DNA: TGTGCCAGCAGCACTAGCGGGAGTCCGGGGGGCTACGAGCAGTACTTC. Amino acid sequence: CASSTSGSPGGYEQYF. The rearrangement uses TRBV9 and TRBJ2-7, with 11 bases matching TRBD2. The V gene's germline CDR1 is SGDLS and CDR2 YYNGEE. The CDR3 is 16 residues long. The V and J ends lost 4 bases and 3 bases, in that order; junction bases with no gene match: 9.

The rearrangement uses TRBV28 and TRBJ2-3; D unclear. CDR1 is MDHEN and CDR2 is SYDVKM in the germline V gene. The CDR3 is made up of 12 amino acids. Trimming took off 10 bases at V and 6 bases at J, with 14 bases between the two ends. The CDR3 DNA is TGTGCCATCTCCTCGGGTCCCGATACGCAGTATTTT. Amino acid sequence: CAISSGPDTQYF. Variable domain in full (rest from reference TRBV28 and TRBJ2-3): DVKVTQSSRYLVKRTGEKVFLECVQDMDHENMFWYRQDPGLGLRLIYFSYDVKMKEKGDIPEGYSVSREKKERFSLILESASTNQTSMYLCAISSGPDTQYFGPGTRLTVL.

This clone was detected once. This sequence joins TRBV27 and TRBJ1-1, with 7 bases lining up with TRBD1. V shed 4 bases, J shed 0 bases, and the junction held 5 bases outside the gene matches. The CDR3 is 15 amino acids. Germline V gives CDR1 MNHEY, CDR2 SMNVEV (reference sequence). The CDR3 reads CASSSRQGMNTEAFF. Here the CDR3 DNA reads TGTGCCAGCAGTTCTCGACAGGGTATGAACACTGAAGCTTTCTTT.

The DNA for the CDR3 is TGTGCCAGCAGTTACTGGGGGCGGGAGGGCAACCAAGAGACCCAGTACTTC. This translates into CASSYWGREGNQETQYF. The chain recombines TRBV6-2 or TRBV6-3 with TRBJ2-5; TRBD2 matches 9 bases. In germline, CDR1 is MNHEY, CDR2 SVGEGT. Losses at the gene ends were 1 base for V and 0 bases for J; bases not matched to a gene: 6. The CDR3 has 17 amino acids.

V usage is TRBV28 and J usage is TRBJ2-7, with D maybe TRBD2 (5 bases). Trimming took off 6 bases at V and 3 bases at J, with 15 bases between the two ends. CDR1 MDHEN and CDR2 SYDVKM come from the germline V gene. CDR3 length: 14 amino acids. The CDR3 nucleotides are TGTGCCAGCAGGCCCAGGTGGGAGTTCTACGAGCAGTACTTC. Its protein is CASRPRWEFYEQYF.

The rearrangement links TRBV20-1 to TRBJ2-1; possibly TRBD2 for D (6 bases). This CDR3 spans 13 amino acids. The V end lost 3 bases, the J end lost 6 bases, and 12 bases lay between the germline ends. Germline values: CDR1 DFQATT, CDR2 SNEGSKA (reference sequence). Here the CDR3 DNA reads TGCAGTGCTAGTCTCCGACTAGGCAATGAGCAGTTCTTC. As protein: CSASLRLGNEQFF.

Details on this clone: Other DNA sequences in this sample translate to the same CDR3. The chain is built from TRBV12-3 or TRBV12-4 and TRBJ2-7, with TRBD1 matching 9 bases. This CDR3 has 13 residues. The ends lost 4 bases at V and 3 bases at J; junction bases unmatched: 1. The CDR3 DNA sequence: TGTGCCAGCAGTTGGGGACAGGGCTACGAGCAGTACTTC. Translating gives CASSWGQGYEQYF.

This chain uses TRBV13 with TRBJ2-7; the D gene is possibly TRBD2 (6 bases). This CDR3 region has 14 residues. Per germline, CDR1 PRHDT and CDR2 FYEKMQ (reference sequence). V was cut by 4 bases and J by 2 bases, with 12 bases left in between. The CDR3 reads CASSSSGTPYEQYF. The DNA of the CDR3 is TGTGCCAGCAGCTCCTCCGGGACTCCCTACGAGCAGTACTTC.

The V call is TRBV6-6, the J call TRBJ1-6, with 7 bases aligning to TRBD1. The germline V gene encodes CDR1 MNHNY and CDR2 SVGAGI (reference sequence). CDR3 size: 14 residues. Losses at the gene ends were 7 bases for V and 6 bases for J; bases not matched to a gene: 6. The CDR3 here is CASTLRQGNSPLHF. CDR3 nucleotide sequence: TGTGCCAGCACCCTCCGACAGGGTAATTCACCCCTCCACTTT.

This sequence joins TRBV19 and TRBJ2-5; perhaps D is TRBD1 or TRBD2 (5 bases each). The CDR3 covers 12 residues. Germline V gene lookup returns CDR1 LNHDA and CDR2 SQIVND (reference sequence). Trimming removed 5 bases at V and 4 bases at J, with 8 bases between. The CDR3 sequence: CASSGGGETQYF. The CDR3 DNA follows: TGTGCCAGTAGTGGGGGTGGAGAGACCCAGTACTTC.

The V gene is TRBV7-9, the J gene TRBJ1-1, with 8 bases that match TRBD1. Germline assignment: CDR1 SEHNR and CDR2 FQNEAQ (reference sequence). The CDR3 length is 19 residues. Trimming at V came to 5 bases and at J to 3 bases, leaving 20 bases not matched to a gene. The CDR3 loop reads CASSLSKARSDRGDTEAFF. CDR3 sequence (DNA): TGTGCCAGCAGCCTCTCCAAGGCCCGGTCCGACAGGGGTGACACTGAAGCTTTCTTT.

The rearrangement uses TRBV15 and TRBJ2-7, with a tentative D call TRBD2 (5 bases). CDR1 is LNHNV and CDR2 is YYDKDF in the germline V gene (reference sequence). Deletions cut 9 bases from V and 2 bases from J, with 20 bases between. The CDR3 extends over 15 amino acids. CDR3 sequence (DNA): TGTGCCACGGGCCTGGGGAGCGGCTCAACCTACGAGCAGTACTTC. Its protein is CATGLGSGSTYEQYF.

This rearrangement joins TRBV11-2 to TRBJ1-4; 8 bases fit TRBD1. Germline V gene data show CDR1 as SGHAT and CDR2 as FQNNGV. Germline trimming cut 1 base from V and 0 bases from J; bases unmatched to any gene: 10. CDR3 size: 19 residues. The CDR3 region has the DNA TGTGCCAGCAGCTTAGCGAGTATCAGGGGGCGGGCAACTAATGAAAAACTGTTTTTT. Protein sequence: CASSLASIRGRATNEKLFF.

The chain has TRBV19 and TRBJ1-6, with D perhaps matching TRBD1 (6 bases). Per germline, CDR1 LNHDA and CDR2 SQIVND (reference sequence). Deletions cut 6 bases from V and 9 bases from J, with 12 bases between. The CDR3 runs to 13 residues. CDR3 region: CASSTGYRSPLHF. The DNA for the CDR3 is TGTGCCAGTAGCACAGGGTATCGTTCACCCCTCCACTTT. The whole variable domain, remainder taken from reference TRBV19 and TRBJ1-6, is DGGITQSPKYLFRKEGQNVTLSCEQNLNHDAMYWYRQDPGQGLRLIYYSQIVNDFQKGDIAEGYSVSREKKESFPLTVTSAQKNPTAFYLCASSTGYRSPLHFGNGTRLTVT.